This TCR beta chain was recovered during a study of T-cell reconstitution after alpha-beta-depleted transplantation in children. The study's findings and limits: At day 60, the high TCRbeta diversity found in some patients originated from recipient T cells and thymic progenitors that had survived.

Unique molecular identifiers featured in how the TCRbeta library was prepared. TCRdb redid the calling of the PCR reads with MiXCR, one entry per CDR3 protein. The table lists under 300,000 distinct CDR3 sequences, roughly 11% of them singletons. This CDR3 contains 13 residues. Germline CDR1 is KGHDR and CDR2 is SFDVKD. V was trimmed by 4 bases and J by 6 bases, leaving 10 bases between them. This clonotype appeared many times. The target antigen is unknown. The J gene is TRBJ2-3, the V gene TRBV24-1; D not certain. This clonotype originated in a male patient aged 2 to 10 who had a stem cell transplant for chronic granulomatous disease, so the T cells may come from the graft donor. The material was peripheral blood, obtained 180 days after TCRalphabeta/CD19-depleted stem cell transplant. The CDR3 DNA is TGTGCCACCAGTGAACCGAGTAGGGATACGCAGTATTTT. Its protein product is CATSEPSRDTQYF.